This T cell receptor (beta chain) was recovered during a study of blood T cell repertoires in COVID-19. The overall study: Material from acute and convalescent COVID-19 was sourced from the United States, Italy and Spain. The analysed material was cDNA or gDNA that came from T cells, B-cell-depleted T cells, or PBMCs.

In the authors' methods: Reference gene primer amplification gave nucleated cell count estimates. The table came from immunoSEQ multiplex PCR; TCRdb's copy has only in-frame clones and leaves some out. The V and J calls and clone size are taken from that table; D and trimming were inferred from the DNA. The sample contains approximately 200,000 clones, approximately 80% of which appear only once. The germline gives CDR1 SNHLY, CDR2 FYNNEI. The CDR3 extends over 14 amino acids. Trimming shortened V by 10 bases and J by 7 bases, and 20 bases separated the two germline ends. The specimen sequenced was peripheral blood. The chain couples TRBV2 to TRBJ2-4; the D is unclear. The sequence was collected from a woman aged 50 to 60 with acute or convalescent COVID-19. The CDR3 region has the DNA TGTGCCACGAAACCAGGCCCAGCCTTGAACATTCAGTACTTC. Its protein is CATKPGPALNIQYF.